The present T cell receptor beta chain was sequenced within a study of blood T cell repertoires in COVID-19. Sequencing used immunoSEQ multiplex PCR; TCRdb keeps in-frame clones, though not all of them. The profile shows about 200,000 clones, around 80% of them singletons. The sequenced sample was peripheral blood. This receptor was obtained from a woman in her 70s with acute or convalescent COVID-19.

The CDR3 nucleotides read TGCGCCAGCAGCTTGGGGACAGGGAGGGGAGAAACTGAAGCTTTCTTT. Residues: CASSLGTGRGETEAFF. V is TRBV5-1 and J is TRBJ1-1; 8 bases agree with TRBD1. From germline, CDR1 is SGHRS and CDR2 YFSETQ. The CDR3 loop spans 16 amino acids. Trimming took 0 bases from V and 5 from J; bases not matched to a gene: 9.